This T cell receptor beta chain was recorded in a study of blood T cells in healthy people across ages. This CDR3 comprises 14 residues. V lost 4 bases to trimming and J lost 6 bases; unmatched junction nucleotides: 2. The germline CDR1 and CDR2 sequences are SEHNR and FQNEAQ (reference sequence). Sample-barcoded 5' priming and a J-beta primer mix drove a second PCR of about 6 to 11 cycles. Sequencing recovered at least 2.5 million CDR3-containing paired-end reads from each sample. TCRdb itself ran the 5' RACE reads through MiXCR, one entry per CDR3 protein. Among 1.5 million to 2 million distinct CDR3 sequences, approximately 30% were seen once, and the ten largest hold more than 6%. The sample holds many counts of this clonotype.

The TCR originated in a woman aged 25 to 39 in good health. The sample comprised blood. The J gene is TRBJ1-6, the V gene TRBV7-9; 8 bases are shared with TRBD1. CDR3 sequence: CASSWTGTNSPLHF. CDR3 bases: TGTGCCAGCAGCTGGACAGGGACTAATTCACCCCTCCACTTT. The full variable domain, with the rest looked up from reference TRBV7-9 and TRBJ1-6, is DTGVSQNPRHKITKRGQNVTFRCDPISEHNRLYWYRQTLGQGPEFLTYFQNEAQLEKSRLLSDRFSAERPKGSFSTLEIQRTEQGDSAMYLCASSWTGTNSPLHFGNGTRLTVT.